A selection of T cell receptor beta chains follows, all from one sample in a study of early T cells in non-severe SARS-CoV-2 infection. TCRdb re-called the 5' RACE reads with MiXCR, one entry per CDR3 protein. The repertoire includes tens of thousands of distinct CDR3 sequences, approximately 10% of them detected once, and around 5% sits in the top ten. The material was whole blood, obtained at baseline. The receptors stem from an adult who was a healthcare worker with PCR-confirmed SARS-CoV-2 infection or an uninfected control (not recorded which). Both conserved end residues are part of each CDR3. Each record gives: D gene, J gene, V gene, clone size, CDR3 protein, CDR3 DNA. A D gene is named only where the DNA matches it firmly. Size tells how often a clone was seen (once, few, many) or the class of an expanded clone, and some rows leave it out.

D: .; J: TRBJ2-7; V: TRBV5-1; size: many; CDR3: CASSLEGRPYEQYF; DNA: TGCGCCAGCAGCTTGGAGGGGCGGCCCTACGAGCAGTACTTC
D: TRBD2; J: TRBJ2-3; V: TRBV4-1; size: few; CDR3: CASSQALAGGDTQYF; DNA: TGCGCCAGCAGCCAAGCTCTAGCGGGGGGTGATACGCAGTATTTT
D: .; J: TRBJ1-1; V: TRBV7-9; size: .; CDR3: CASSLQGFSTEAFF; DNA: TGTGCCAGCAGCTTACAGGGTTTTTCGACTGAAGCTTTCTTT
D: .; J: TRBJ1-1; V: TRBV12-5; size: many; CDR3: CASGLRVSDTEAFF; DNA: TGTGCTAGTGGGCTAAGGGTATCGGACACTGAAGCTTTCTTT
D: .; J: TRBJ1-1; V: TRBV18; size: .; CDR3: CASSLKTGTVGTEAFF; DNA: TGTGCCAGCTCACTCAAAACAGGTACGGTAGGAACTGAAGCTTTCTTT
D: .; J: TRBJ2-7; V: TRBV3-1; size: many; CDR3: CASSRGTSYEQYF; DNA: TGTGCCAGCAGCCGTGGGACATCCTACGAGCAGTACTTC
D: TRBD1; J: TRBJ1-4; V: TRBV10-3; size: many; CDR3: CAISEAGQQNEKLFF; DNA: TGTGCCATCAGTGAGGCGGGACAGCAGAATGAAAAACTGTTTTTT
D: .; J: TRBJ2-7; V: TRBV2; size: .; CDR3: CASSPGHLYEQYF; DNA: TGTGCCAGCAGTCCCGGACACCTATACGAGCAGTACTTC
D: TRBD2; J: TRBJ2-7; V: TRBV7-6; size: many; CDR3: CASSTSGSNHEQYF; DNA: TGTGCCAGCAGTACTAGCGGGAGTAATCACGAGCAGTACTTC
D: TRBD1; J: TRBJ2-5; V: TRBV7-2; size: few; CDR3: CASSLVQGANQETQYF; DNA: TGTGCCAGCAGCTTAGTGCAGGGGGCTAATCAAGAGACCCAGTACTTC
D: .; J: TRBJ2-7; V: TRBV4-2; size: few; CDR3: CASSQAARESYEQYF; DNA: TGTGCCAGCAGCCAAGCCGCCCGGGAGTCCTACGAGCAGTACTTC
D: .; J: TRBJ2-6; V: TRBV7-2; size: .; CDR3: CASSLKQGIISGANVLTF; DNA: TGTGCCAGCAGCTTAAAACAGGGCATAATCTCTGGGGCCAACGTCCTGACTTTC
D: .; J: TRBJ2-6; V: TRBV7-3; size: .; CDR3: CASSPKPEIFSGANVLTF; DNA: TGTGCCAGCAGCCCTAAGCCAGAGATCTTCTCTGGGGCCAACGTCCTGACTTTC
D: .; J: TRBJ2-1; V: TRBV3-1; size: few; CDR3: CASSHSSGVNEQFF; DNA: TGTGCCAGCAGCCATAGTTCGGGGGTCAATGAGCAGTTCTTC
D: .; J: TRBJ1-1; V: TRBV25-1; size: many; CDR3: CASSRSGSTEAFF; DNA: TGTGCCAGCAGTCGAAGCGGAAGCACTGAAGCTTTCTTT
D: .; J: TRBJ2-1; V: TRBV12-3/TRBV12-4; size: few; CDR3: CASTKGLSSYNEQFF; DNA: TGTGCCAGCACCAAAGGACTTAGCTCCTACAATGAGCAGTTCTTC
D: .; J: TRBJ2-1; V: TRBV30; size: few; CDR3: CAWRVNLNEQFF; DNA: TGTGCCTGGAGGGTGAATTTAAATGAGCAGTTCTTC
D: .; J: TRBJ1-1; V: TRBV2; size: many; CDR3: CASRGSPATEAFF; DNA: TGTGCCAGCAGGGGATCCCCGGCCACTGAAGCTTTCTTT
D: .; J: TRBJ2-7; V: TRBV10-2; size: .; CDR3: CASSESSSYEQYF; DNA: TGCGCCAGCAGTGAGTCAAGCTCCTACGAGCAGTACTTC
D: .; J: TRBJ2-7; V: TRBV6-2/TRBV6-3; size: many; CDR3: CASTAGMRYEQYF; DNA: TGTGCCAGCACCGCCGGGATGCGCTACGAGCAGTACTTC
D: .; J: TRBJ1-6; V: TRBV6-6; size: few; CDR3: CASSYSMGRTNSPLHF; DNA: TGTGCCAGCAGTTACTCGATGGGACGGACTAATTCACCCCTCCATTTT
D: .; J: TRBJ2-5; V: TRBV3-1; size: many; CDR3: CASGHGVEKTQYF; DNA: TGTGCCAGCGGACATGGGGTGGAAAAGACCCAGTACTTC
D: .; J: TRBJ1-4; V: TRBV4-3; size: few; CDR3: CASSQDWGNEKLFF; DNA: TGCGCCAGCAGCCAAGATTGGGGGAATGAAAAACTGTTTTTT
D: .; J: TRBJ1-1; V: TRBV7-3; size: .; CDR3: CASSLTTGRGLTEAFF; DNA: TGTGCCAGCAGCTTAACGACTGGCAGGGGATTGACTGAAGCTTTCTTT
D: .; J: TRBJ2-7; V: TRBV5-4; size: .; CDR3: CASSLQNYEQYF; DNA: TGTGCCAGCAGCTTACAGAACTACGAGCAGTACTTC
D: .; J: TRBJ1-1; V: TRBV6-5; size: many; CDR3: CASRSSEEAVPEAFF; DNA: TGTGCCAGCAGATCGTCGGAGGAGGCGGTTCCTGAAGCTTTCTTT
D: .; J: TRBJ1-1; V: TRBV15; size: many; CDR3: CATSRGGNTEAFF; DNA: TGTGCCACCAGCCGGGGGGGAAACACTGAAGCTTTCTTT
D: .; J: TRBJ2-1; V: TRBV19; size: few; CDR3: CASERGNHYNEQFF; DNA: TGTGCCAGCGAGAGAGGGAACCACTACAATGAGCAGTTCTTC
D: TRBD1; J: TRBJ2-7; V: TRBV9; size: .; CDR3: CASSGQGASYEQYF; DNA: TGTGCCAGCAGCGGACAGGGGGCCTCCTACGAGCAGTACTTC
D: .; J: TRBJ1-1; V: TRBV7-9; size: many; CDR3: CASSSDSLEAFF; DNA: TGTGCCAGCAGCTCCGACAGCCTTGAAGCTTTCTTT
D: .; J: TRBJ2-2; V: TRBV7-6; size: .; CDR3: CASSVLWGELFF; DNA: TGTGCCAGCAGTGTGCTTTGGGGGGAGCTGTTTTTT
D: .; J: TRBJ2-7; V: TRBV5-1; size: .; CDR3: CASSLLGGEQYF; DNA: TGCGCCAGCAGCTTGTTAGGGGGCGAGCAGTACTTC